Sequencing of this T cell receptor (beta chain) was carried out in a study of spatial heterogeneity in lung cancer. Time point denoted: sample taken at primary tumor resection. Without sorting, whole RNA was sequenced from tumor, nontumor lung or frozen PBMC. Each CDR3 protein is one row after TCRdb ran MiXCR on the 5' RACE reads. The data show 15,000 to 20,000 distinct CDR3 sequences, over 20% seen once. This clonotype is categorized as medium-sized. The input for sequencing was PBMCs, taken at surgery. The receptor was isolated from a female donor with early-stage non-small cell lung cancer.

The CDR3 coding sequence is TGTGCCAGCAGCCAGTTAGCGGGCCGACCTAGCACAGATACGCAGTATTTT. Encoded protein: CASSQLAGRPSTDTQYF. The chain carries TRBV7-9 and TRBJ2-3; 7 bases are a match to TRBD2. CDR1 and CDR2 from the germline V gene are SEHNR and FQNEAQ (reference sequence). Unmatched junction bases numbered 11, after V lost 5 bases and J lost 0 bases. This CDR3 comprises 17 residues.